Presented here are 16 T cell receptor beta chains from one specimen sequenced in a study of prognosis after radiotherapy for stage I lung cancer (dated by TCRdb to about 2021). The instrument was an Illumina HiSeq 3000. Two rounds of multiplex PCR were used to amplify the TCR beta CDR3 region from genomic DNA. In the first round of PCR, primers specific to each TRBV and TRBJ gene were used, and the primer sequences are filed in Chinese patent CN105087789A. Starting from the raw public reads, TCRdb applied fastp trimming at Q25, assembled clones with MiXCR and retained in-frame beta chains. Entries that share a CDR3 protein sequence are merged under the most common genes and DNA. For this sample the table gives 11,000 to 15,000 distinct CDR3 sequences, of which 50% to 60% were detected only once. The leading ten clones occupy roughly 25% of the sample. Material: PBMCs, obtained before or after stereotactic body radiation therapy (not recorded which). Receptors were obtained from a donor aged 50 or older with non-small cell lung cancer.

Concerning this clonotype: A far larger clone is a single base away, which makes a read error likely. V is TRBV6-8 and J is TRBJ1-5; no reliable D call. Germline V CDR1 and CDR2: MNHGY, SAAAGT. This CDR3 comprises 15 residues. V lost 1 base to trimming and J lost 4 bases, with 11 bases between them. CDR3 bases: TGTGCCAGCAGTTACTTATTAGGAGTTAATCAGCCCCAGCATTTT. Amino acid sequence: CASSYLLGVNQPQHF.

This clonotype was recorded at least ten times. The chain employs TRBV20-1 and TRBJ2-5, with 9 bases matching TRBD1. Germline CDR1 and CDR2: DFQATT and SNEGSKA (reference sequence). The CDR3 sequence is 16 residues long. The J segment lost 3 bases and the V segment lost 1 base, leaving 9 bases of the junction unmatched. DNA for the CDR3: TGCAGTGCTAGAGTCCCCCCGGGACAGGGAAAAGAGACCCAGTACTTC. This codes for CSARVPPGQGKETQYF.

Turning to this clonotype: One end of the junction varies from germline; a read error may be responsible. V is TRBV20-1 and J is TRBJ1-5, with TRBD1 matching 7 bases. Germline CDR1 DFQATT, CDR2 SNEGSKA (reference sequence). This CDR3 has 16 residues. CDR3 nucleotide sequence: TGCAATGCTAGAGTCCGGGGGACAGATAGCAATCAGCCCCAGCATTTT. It yields the protein CNARVRGTDSNQPQHF.

The J gene is TRBJ1-6, the V gene TRBV6-5, with D tentatively TRBD1 (6 bases). The CDR3 loop spans 15 amino acids. Trimming pared 3 bases from V and 8 bases from J, leaving 14 bases between. Germline CDR1 reads MNHEY; CDR2 reads SVGAGI. In DNA, the CDR3 is TGTGCCAGCAGTTATGCAGGGGACCGAGATTCACCCCTCCACTTT. Translation gives CASSYAGDRDSPLHF.

In its sample, this clonotype was seen many times. The CDR3 spells CASSQGGRGTEAFF. CDR3 sequence (DNA): TGCGCCAGCAGCCAAGGGGGGAGGGGGACTGAAGCTTTCTTT. The V call is TRBV4-1, the J call TRBJ1-1; tentative D call: TRBD1 (6 bases). Germline CDR1 MGHRA, CDR2 YSYEKL. This CDR3 contains 14 residues. Trimming left V 1 base short and J 5 bases short, with 11 bases between.

This clonotype has only a few counts. V usage is TRBV20-1 and J usage is TRBJ2-4, with 8 nucleotides matching TRBD2. This CDR3 comprises 15 residues. V lost 5 bases, J lost 9 bases, and 15 bases stayed unmatched. Germline V gene lookup returns CDR1 DFQATT and CDR2 SNEGSKA (reference sequence). CDR3 sequence reads: CSAPKAGRAGSIQYF. CDR3 sequence (DNA): TGCAGTGCTCCTAAAGCCGGGAGGGCCGGGAGCATTCAGTACTTC.

This chain links TRBV15 with TRBJ2-6, with 12 bases identical to TRBD1. Germline V lookup: CDR1 LNHNV, CDR2 YYDKDF (reference sequence). This CDR3 is built from 17 residues. J gave up 1 base and V 3 bases, and 1 base lay outside the gene matches. In DNA form, the CDR3 reads TGTGCCACCAGCAGGGGACAGGGGGCATCTGGGGCCAACGTCCTGACTTTC. It codes for CATSRGQGASGANVLTF.

This clonotype was seen at least ten times. The chain couples TRBV20-1 to TRBJ2-7, with 8 bases that match TRBD2. The CDR3 contains 13 residues. With V trimmed by 6 bases and J by 0 bases, 4 bases remained unmatched. Germline V gives CDR1 DFQATT, CDR2 SNEGSKA (reference sequence). CDR3 protein: CSAPTSDSYEQYF. The CDR3 DNA follows: TGCAGTGCCCCGACTAGCGACTCCTACGAGCAGTACTTC.

This clonotype has a handful of counts. The chain carries TRBV2 and TRBJ1-6, with a weak D call TRBD1 (5 bases). V dropped 8 bases and J dropped 3 bases, with 20 bases sitting between them. This CDR3 spans 17 amino acids. The germline V gene has CDR1 SNHLY and CDR2 FYNNEI. In nucleotides, the CDR3 is TGTGCCAGCGTGCCGATGAGTGTGGGGGGCTATAATTCACCCCTCCACTTT. Encoded protein: CASVPMSVGGYNSPLHF. Drawing the rest from reference TRBV2 and TRBJ1-6, the complete variable domain is EPEVTQTPSHQVTQMGQEVILRCVPISNHLYFYWYRQILGQKVEFLVSFYNNEISEKSEIFDDQFSVERPDGSNFTLKIRSTKLEDSAMYFCASVPMSVGGYNSPLHFGNGTRLTVT.

V gene TRBV27 combines with J gene TRBJ2-6; the D call may be TRBD1 or TRBD2 (5 bases each). V gave up 7 bases and J gave up 1 base, with 8 bases separating them. Per germline, CDR1 MNHEY and CDR2 SMNVEV (reference sequence). The CDR3 runs 14 residues. CDR3 protein: CASTWGSGANVLTF. The CDR3, as DNA: TGTGCCAGCACTTGGGGGTCTGGGGCCAACGTCCTGACTTTC.

For this clonotype: Only one base separates this from a far larger clonotype, so it likely reflects a read error. V usage is TRBV11-2 and J usage is TRBJ2-5; 7 bases line up with TRBD2. The end of the DNA is better explained by TRBJ2-1, so the J call may be wrong. There are 16 residues in the CDR3. Germline loops: CDR1 SGHAT, CDR2 FQNNGV. In DNA form, the CDR3 reads TGTGCCAGCAGCTTAGAGCCGGTACTAGCGAGCGGCGAGCAGTTCTTC. It translates to CASSLEPVLASGEQFF.

V gene TRBV6-2 or TRBV6-3 combines with J gene TRBJ1-5; 8 bases are shared with TRBD1. Per the germline V gene, CDR1 is MNHEY and CDR2 is SVGEGT. J lost 3 bases, V lost 6 bases, and 10 bases had no gene match. CDR3 size: 16 residues. This CDR3 reads CASRSNGQGDNQPQHF. The CDR3 coding sequence is TGTGCCAGCAGATCGAATGGACAGGGTGACAATCAGCCCCAGCATTTT.

The chain employs TRBV6-2 or TRBV6-3 and TRBJ2-1, with 8 bases matching TRBD2. Per germline, CDR1 MNHEY and CDR2 SVGEGT. This CDR3 contains 17 residues. V dropped 2 bases and J dropped 3; count of bases not matched to a gene: 9. CDR3 bases: TGTGCCAGCAGTTACGCCGGACTAGCCGGGGTCTACAATGAGCAGTTCTTC. As protein: CASSYAGLAGVYNEQFF.

This clonotype was recorded at least ten times. The CDR3 region is CASSLLAGVGNIQYF. CDR3 nucleotide sequence: TGTGCCAGCAGTTTACTAGCGGGAGTTGGGAACATTCAGTACTTC. The chain combines TRBV12-3 or TRBV12-4 with TRBJ2-4, with TRBD2 identical over 10 bases. V trimming: 2 bases; J trimming: 7 bases; junction bases outside the gene matches: 5. The CDR3 is made up of 15 amino acids.

This clonotype was seen once. The CDR3 bases are TGTGCCAGCAGCAATCCCCCCGGGGAGCTGTTTTTT. Protein: CASSNPPGELFF. The rearrangement links TRBV7-9 to TRBJ2-2; D gene ambiguous. Trimming shortened V by 5 bases and J by 6 bases, and 7 bases separated the two germline ends. From germline, CDR1 is SEHNR and CDR2 FQNEAQ (reference sequence). CDR3 size: 12 residues. The variable domain in full, with the rest retrieved from reference TRBV7-9 and TRBJ2-2, is DTGVSQNPRHKITKRGQNVTFRCDPISEHNRLYWYRQTLGQGPEFLTYFQNEAQLEKSRLLSDRFSAERPKGSFSTLEIQRTEQGDSAMYLCASSNPPGELFFGEGSRLTVL.

This clonotype occurred many times. V gene TRBV2 combines with J gene TRBJ1-1, with 7 bases lining up with TRBD1. Germline CDR1 is SNHLY and CDR2 is FYNNEI. V was clipped by 6 bases and J by 0 bases; unmatched bases: 1. The CDR3 runs 13 residues. The CDR3 is CASRGQLNTEAFF. In DNA form, the CDR3 reads TGTGCCAGCAGGGGACAGTTGAACACTGAAGCTTTCTTT.